This passage covers 32 T cell receptor beta chains from one sample sequenced in a study of OX40 agonist ivuxolimab in advanced cancers. Data came from immunoSEQ multiplex PCR; TCRdb stores just in-frame clones and leaves some out. Among 90,000 or so clones, about 92% were seen once, and the ten largest hold approximately 3.6%. The material was CD4+ or CD8+ T cells sorted from blood, obtained in a trial of the OX40 agonist ivuxolimab. These receptor sequences come from an adult with an advanced solid tumor such as melanoma, head and neck, liver or kidney cancer.

A few counts support this clone. The chain couples TRBV10-2 to TRBJ1-4, with unresolved D. V was clipped by 7 bases and J by 5 bases, with 8 bases between them. CDR3 length: 12 residues. The germline gives CDR1 WSHSY, CDR2 SAAADI. The CDR3 is CASKQMNEKLFF. CDR3 sequence (DNA): TGCGCCAGCAAACAGATGAATGAAAAACTGTTTTTT.

The chain links TRBV11-2 to TRBJ2-1; 8 positions agree with TRBD1. CDR3 length: 12 residues. With 2 bases clipped from V and 15 bases from J, the junction kept 6 bases outside the gene matches. The germline V gene has CDR1 SGHAT and CDR2 FQNNGV. The CDR3 region has the DNA TGTGCCAGCAGCTTATCCGGACAGGGTCTGTTCTTC. Residues: CASSLSGQGLFF.

The rearrangement uses TRBV30 and TRBJ2-1; D is undetermined. Trimming left V 0 bases short and J 4 bases short, with 10 bases between. The CDR3 covers 14 residues. The germline CDR1 and CDR2 sequences are GTSNPN and SVGIG (reference sequence). The CDR3 DNA reads TGTGCCTGGAGTGTTGTGACTGGTTACAATGAGCAGTTCTTC. Translated, it gives CAWSVVTGYNEQFF.

This clone was picked up one time. The J gene is TRBJ2-7, the V gene TRBV10-1; 10 bases align to TRBD2. V dropped 1 base and J dropped 3; count of bases not matched to a gene: 6. There are 16 residues in the CDR3. CDR1 and CDR2 from the germline V gene are WNHNN and SYGVQD (reference sequence). The CDR3 loop is CASSEFSSGRVYEQYF. DNA for the CDR3: TGCGCCAGCAGTGAGTTTTCTAGCGGGAGAGTCTACGAGCAGTACTTC.

The J gene is TRBJ1-1, the V gene TRBV27; D is uncertain. Trimming took off 3 bases at V and 3 bases at J, with 14 bases between the two ends. Germline V gene sequence: CDR1 MNHEY, CDR2 SMNVEV (reference sequence). The CDR3 runs 15 residues. CDR3 in amino acids: CASSLDTPAYTEAFF. Written as DNA, the CDR3 is TGTGCCAGCAGTTTGGATACTCCAGCCTACACTGAAGCTTTCTTT.

This clone has just one count. The chain combines TRBV6-5 with TRBJ2-5; possible D gene TRBD2, 6 bases. The V gene's germline CDR1 is MNHEY and CDR2 SVGAGI. Deletions cut 4 bases from V and 7 bases from J, with 10 bases between. This CDR3 contains 12 residues. CDR3 protein: CASSSGRRTQYF. CDR3 nucleotides: TGTGCCAGCAGTTCCGGGAGACGGACCCAGTACTTC.

The chain uses TRBV27 and TRBJ1-1, with D maybe TRBD1 (6 bases). The germline V gene encodes CDR1 MNHEY and CDR2 SMNVEV (reference sequence). Trimming removed 8 bases at V and 1 base at J, with 14 bases between. There are 14 residues in the CDR3. The DNA of the CDR3 is TGTGCCAGCGGTAGGACAGCGAGGAACACTGAAGCTTTCTTT. It is translated as CASGRTARNTEAFF.

This chain connects TRBV4-1 to TRBJ2-2, with 16 positions matching TRBD2. CDR3 size: 18 residues. From germline, CDR1 is MGHRA and CDR2 YSYEKL. V lost 4 bases and J lost 5; bases outside the gene matches: 7. The CDR3 reads CASSPLGLAGGRTGELFF. CDR3 DNA: TGCGCCAGCAGCCCCCTGGGACTAGCGGGGGGGAGAACCGGGGAGCTGTTTTTT.

The V gene is TRBV6-5, the J gene TRBJ2-6; D unresolved. Germline-derived CDR1 and CDR2 are MNHEY and SVGAGI. This CDR3 spans 14 amino acids. The ends were cut back, 2 bases at V and 0 bases at J, with 2 bases in the middle. Here the CDR3 reads CASSYNSGANVLTF. In DNA form, the CDR3 reads TGTGCCAGCAGTTACAACTCTGGGGCCAACGTCCTGACTTTC.

J is TRBJ1-5 and V is TRBV27, with D unresolved. This CDR3 comprises 17 residues. CDR1 and CDR2 (germline): MNHEY, SMNVEV (reference sequence). V was pared by 3 bases and J by 4 bases, with 19 bases between. The CDR3 DNA reads as TGTGCCAGCAGTTTGGTCCCGGGTCGAGGGTCTAATCAGCCCCAGCATTTT. As protein: CASSLVPGRGSNQPQHF.

The chain couples TRBV5-8 to TRBJ2-5; 7 bases match TRBD2. The end of the DNA fits TRBJ2-7 better, so the J call may be wrong. CDR1 is SGHTS and CDR2 is YDEGEE in the germline V gene. The CDR3 extends over 13 amino acids. CDR3 nucleotide sequence: TGTGCCAGCAGCGAGGGACTATTCTACGAGCAGTACTTC. Residues: CASSEGLFYEQYF.

The chain recombines TRBV15 with TRBJ2-4; D is possibly TRBD1 (6 bases). V lost 0 bases, J lost 3 bases, and 21 bases lay in between. Looked up from germline, CDR1 is LNHNV and CDR2 is YYDKDF (reference sequence). The CDR3 is 19 amino acids. The CDR3 protein is CATSREGNRVLGDKNIQYF. The CDR3 coding sequence is TGTGCCACCAGCAGAGAGGGAAACAGGGTCTTGGGGGACAAAAACATTCAGTACTTC.

The chain has TRBV28 and TRBJ2-2; TRBD2 matches at 7 bases. V lost 4 bases and J lost 5; bases outside the gene matches: 7. In germline, CDR1 is MDHEN, CDR2 SYDVKM. The CDR3 is made up of 15 amino acids. Here the CDR3 DNA reads TGTGCCAGCAGTTCTAGGGAGGGATGGACCGGGGAGCTGTTTTTT. Its protein is CASSSREGWTGELFF.

CDR3 nucleotide sequence: TGTGCCAGTAGTTCAATAAGCGGGAGAGTCAACAATGAGCAGTTCTTC. Protein sequence: CASSSISGRVNNEQFF. The V call is TRBV19, the J call TRBJ2-1; 8 bases are shared with TRBD2. Germline assignment: CDR1 LNHDA and CDR2 SQIVND (reference sequence). The CDR3 contains 16 residues. The trim removed 5 bases at V and 5 bases at J, leaving 11 bases unmatched.

The chain joins TRBV9 to TRBJ2-1; TRBD2 aligns across 10 bases. CDR1 is SGDLS and CDR2 is YYNGEE in the germline V gene. CDR3 size: 15 residues. J lost 5 bases, V lost 3 bases, and 5 bases had no gene match. In DNA form, the CDR3 reads TGTGCCAGCAGCGAGGGGACTAGCGTAAACAATGAGCAGTTCTTC. As protein: CASSEGTSVNNEQFF.

This chain joins TRBV7-2 and TRBJ2-3; D might be TRBD2 (6 bases). The CDR3 consists of 17 residues. The germline V gene has CDR1 SGHTA and CDR2 FQGNSA. Trimming cost V 5 bases and J 0 bases, with 18 bases left between them. The CDR3 region is CASSPTRLLASTDTQYF. In DNA, the CDR3 is TGTGCCAGCAGCCCCACGCGCCTACTAGCCAGCACAGATACGCAGTATTTT.

This clone was counted a single time. The gene calls are TRBV5-4 and TRBJ1-2; D gene uncertain. CDR1 is SGHNT and CDR2 is YYREEE in the germline V gene (reference sequence). Trimming left V 2 bases short and J 2 bases short, with 13 bases between. The CDR3 loop spans 15 amino acids. Here the CDR3 DNA reads TGTGCCAGCAGCTTTACGGCCCAAAGGAACTATGGCTACACCTTC. This codes for CASSFTAQRNYGYTF.

This rearrangement joins TRBV4-1 to TRBJ1-2, with D possibly TRBD1 on 6 matching bases. The CDR3 consists of 16 residues. Germline V gene sequence: CDR1 MGHRA, CDR2 YSYEKL. V shed 0 bases and J shed 2 bases, with 13 bases lying between them. As DNA, the CDR3 is TGCGCCAGCAGCCAAGATGCAGGGGTAGCAAACTATGGCTACACCTTC. Translated: CASSQDAGVANYGYTF.

This chain uses TRBV6-9 with TRBJ1-2; 11 bases align to TRBD1. CDR3 length equals 17 residues. Germline loops: CDR1 MNHGY, CDR2 SVAAGI. The V segment lost 7 bases and the J segment 5 bases; nucleotides outside the gene matches: 15. CDR3 sequence reads: CASNLQDRGLVWYGYTF. CDR3 sequence (DNA): TGTGCCAGCAATTTACAGGACAGGGGGCTTGTTTGGTATGGCTACACCTTC.

This chain joins TRBV27 and TRBJ2-3; 11 positions agree with TRBD2. CDR1 MNHEY and CDR2 SMNVEV come from the germline V gene (reference sequence). Unmatched junction bases numbered 8, after V lost 8 bases and J lost 1 base. This CDR3 contains 16 residues. CDR3 in DNA: TGTGCCAGCCTTAGCGGGGGGGCCGCTGGCACAGATACGCAGTATTTT. Translating gives CASLSGGAAGTDTQYF.

A word on this clone: Other DNA sequences within the sample encode an identical CDR3. This chain uses TRBV5-1 with TRBJ1-1, with D tentatively TRBD1 (5 bases). The ends were cut back, 1 base at V and 1 base at J, with 11 bases in the middle. This CDR3 is 15 amino acids long. Looked up from germline, CDR1 is SGHRS and CDR2 is YFSETQ. CDR3 loop: CASSLRGQGNTEAFF. CDR3 nucleotides: TGCGCCAGCAGCTTGAGGGGCCAGGGGAACACTGAAGCTTTCTTT.

This chain uses TRBV11-3 with TRBJ2-7; D ambiguous. Looked up from germline, CDR1 is SGHNT and CDR2 is YENEEA. V was pared by 4 bases and J by 0 bases, with 13 bases between. This CDR3 contains 15 residues. This CDR3 reads CASSSSETGSYEQYF. CDR3 sequence (DNA): TGTGCCAGCAGCTCAAGCGAGACGGGCTCCTACGAGCAGTACTTC.

The V call is TRBV27, the J call TRBJ2-2; possible D gene TRBD1, 5 bases. The germline V and J ends were trimmed by 6 bases and 4 bases, with 9 bases remaining between them. The CDR3 is made up of 13 amino acids. CDR1 is MNHEY, CDR2 SMNVEV, per germline (reference sequence). The CDR3 bases are TGTGCCAGCAGCCCAGACAGCACCGGGGAGCTGTTTTTT. This encodes CASSPDSTGELFF.

This clone was recorded once. V is TRBV2 and J is TRBJ1-4; 7 bases are a match to TRBD1. The germline CDR1 and CDR2 sequences are SNHLY and FYNNEI. This CDR3 is 16 amino acids long. V trimming: 6 bases; J trimming: 4 bases; junction bases outside the gene matches: 11. Here the CDR3 reads CASSPDRVVGNEKLFF. The CDR3 DNA follows: TGTGCCAGCAGCCCCGACAGGGTGGTGGGTAATGAAAAACTGTTTTTT. Supplemented by reference TRBV2 and TRBJ1-4, the full variable domain reads EPEVTQTPSHQVTQMGQEVILRCVPISNHLYFYWYRQILGQKVEFLVSFYNNEISEKSEIFDDQFSVERPDGSNFTLKIRSTKLEDSAMYFCASSPDRVVGNEKLFFGSGTQLSVL.

The chain has TRBV5-4 and TRBJ2-5; D may be TRBD1 or TRBD2 (5 bases each). The V end lost 0 bases, the J end lost 1 base, and 13 bases lay between the germline ends. This CDR3 has 16 residues. Germline-derived CDR1 and CDR2 are SGHNT and YYREEE (reference sequence). This CDR3 reads CASSLEGREIQETQYF. In DNA, the CDR3 is TGTGCCAGCAGCTTGGAGGGCAGGGAGATCCAAGAGACCCAGTACTTC.

This clone was counted a single time. The J gene is TRBJ1-2, the V gene TRBV9, with 7 bases identical to TRBD1. Germline V gene data show CDR1 as SGDLS and CDR2 as YYNGEE. This CDR3 has 16 amino acids. Trimming at V came to 0 bases and at J to 2 bases, leaving 7 bases not matched to a gene. CDR3 protein: CASSVAKGGANYGYTF. As DNA, the CDR3 is TGTGCCAGCAGCGTAGCCAAAGGGGGCGCAAACTATGGCTACACCTTC.

The V and J genes are TRBV5-4 and TRBJ2-1; 9 bases agree with TRBD1. The CDR3 contains 13 residues. Germline CDR1 and CDR2: SGHNT and YYREEE (reference sequence). V shed 7 bases and J 7 bases; nucleotides not matched to a gene: 6. The CDR3 bases are TGTGCCAGCCGGGACAGGGAAAGGAATGAGCAGTTCTTC. Translation gives CASRDRERNEQFF.

The rearrangement uses TRBV7-2 and TRBJ2-7; possibly TRBD1 for D (6 bases). CDR3 size: 15 residues. Deletions cut 6 bases from V and 2 bases from J, with 17 bases between. CDR1 SGHTA and CDR2 FQGNSA come from the germline V gene. Written as DNA, the CDR3 is TGTGCCAGCAGGTCCTTCGACAGGACCCCCTACGAGCAGTACTTC. Protein sequence: CASRSFDRTPYEQYF. Full variable domain (rest looked up from reference TRBV7-2 and TRBJ2-7): GAGVSQSPSNKVTEKGKDVELRCDPISGHTALYWYRQSLGQGLEFLIYFQGNSAPDKSGLPSDRFSAERTGGSVSTLTIQRTQQEDSAVYLCASRSFDRTPYEQYFGPGTRLTVT.

In DNA, the CDR3 is TGTGCCAGCAGCCCCACAGTACTGAACACTGAAGCTTTCTTT. Amino acids: CASSPTVLNTEAFF. V usage is TRBV6-1 and J usage is TRBJ1-1, with D hard to call. This CDR3 is built from 14 residues. The germline V gene has CDR1 MNHNS and CDR2 SASEGT. V was pared by 6 bases and J by 0 bases, with 11 bases between.

The chain links TRBV4-3 to TRBJ1-1, with D perhaps matching TRBD1 (6 bases). The CDR3 contains 16 residues. Trimming left V 0 bases short and J 6 bases short, with 17 bases between. Germline-derived CDR1 and CDR2 are LGHNA and YSLEER. CDR3 DNA: TGCGCCAGCAGCCAAGACTCCTTGAGGGGGGAAGCTGAAGCTTTCTTT. Its protein product is CASSQDSLRGEAEAFF.

The CDR3 loop is CASSLVDSNTDTQYF. Here the CDR3 DNA reads TGCGCCAGCAGCTTGGTCGACTCAAACACAGATACGCAGTATTTT. The V call is TRBV5-1, the J call TRBJ2-3; D gene uncertain. Germline-derived CDR1 and CDR2 are SGHRS and YFSETQ. CDR3 length: 15 amino acids. V lost 0 bases to trimming and J lost 2 bases, with 10 bases between them.

This rearrangement joins TRBV7-2 to TRBJ1-2; maybe TRBD1 (5 bases). Trimming stripped 6 bases from V and 8 bases from J, with 13 bases between. The CDR3 runs to 12 residues. Germline CDR1 SGHTA, CDR2 FQGNSA. CDR3 nucleotide sequence: TGTGCCAGCAGGTCTGATCGGGGGGGCTACACCTTC. Its protein is CASRSDRGGYTF.